This TCR beta chain was observed in a study of regulatory T cells in long-lasting Graves disease. Time point of the sample: newly diagnosed GD, antithyroid drugs for less than 3 months. The TCR library was made from RNA that had been extracted from PBMCs in TRIzol. V was trimmed by 3 bases and J by 7 bases, leaving 9 bases between them. The germline CDR1 and CDR2 sequences are SQVTM and ANQGSEA. The CDR3 has 11 amino acids. HTBI primers from iRepertoire and Arm-PCR of CDR3 regions yielded the TCR beta libraries. Each CDR3 protein is one row after TCRdb ran MiXCR on the multiplex PCR reads. The sample lists 600,000 to 650,000 distinct CDR3 sequences, 16% occurring once. The data also belong to a second study, concerning T cells in Graves' hyperthyroidism and ophthalmopathy. That work states: Hyperthyroidism, newly diagnosed and lasting under 2 months, affected patients aged 18 to 65. Each diagnosis drew on symptoms, thyroxine, TRAb, thyroid ultrasound and orbital computed tomography findings. Expanded thyroid clonotypes (above 0.001) were mostly also found in blood. Stable hyperthyroidism was told apart from ophthalmopathy by a model built on 13 V-J features.

The chain employs TRBV29-1 and TRBJ1-1; TRBD1 is a possible D gene (5 bases). The starting material was peripheral blood mononuclear cells (PBMCs), obtained at new diagnosis, from a patient treated with antithyroid drugs. The source of this sequence is a woman in her 30s with Graves disease. Here the CDR3 reads CSVDKGLEAFF. CDR3 coding DNA: TGCAGCGTTGATAAGGGACTTGAAGCTTTCTTT.